The clone carrying this T cell receptor (beta chain) has a handful of counts. The antigen is not known. The CDR3 is 11 amino acids. Germline CDR1 MDHEN, CDR2 SYDVKM. J was trimmed by 9 bases and V by 3 bases; bases with no gene match: 2. It was with a sample-barcoded 5' primer and a J-beta primer mix that a second PCR of roughly 7 to 12 cycles was run. From the 5' RACE reads, TCRdb called clonotypes with MiXCR, one entry per CDR3 protein. The repertoire holds 1.8 million or so distinct CDR3 sequences, with around 42% as singletons. This specimen comes from a study of blood T cells in healthy people across ages. The study, taken as a whole, reports: Observed TCR beta diversity per million T cells went down as age went up. This fall followed a roughly linear course with age.

This sequence joins TRBV28 and TRBJ2-7, with 7 bases identical to TRBD1. The sequence was obtained from a human donor in good health. The sample comprised blood. In DNA, the CDR3 is TGTGCCAGCAGTTTTAGACAGGGGCAGTACTTC. This encodes CASSFRQGQYF.